Listed below are T cell receptor beta chains from one sample, sequenced in a study of T-cell memory formation after mild COVID-19. TCRdb processed the 5' RACE reads anew with MiXCR; each CDR3 protein has one entry. The sample includes 540,000 or so distinct CDR3 sequences, over 20% of them seen just once. The source material was PBMCs or a T cell subset sorted from them (not recorded which). The receptor set was obtained from an adult woman who had mild COVID-19 (a few samples of this study predate the infection). Cell type and time point are not known. Both conserved end residues are part of each CDR3. The order of the fields is V gene, clone size, D gene, J gene, CDR3 protein, CDR3 DNA. The D gene is left open where the match is weak. The size field is filled for only some rows; it gives once, few, many or a size class.

v_call: TRBV5-1; clone_size: many; d_call: TRBD2; j_call: TRBJ2-3; cdr3_aa: CASSLEASGGPTDTQYF; cdr3_nt: TGCGCCAGCAGCTTGGAGGCTAGCGGGGGGCCCACAGATACGCAGTATTTT
v_call: TRBV7-9; clone_size: few; d_call: TRBD1; j_call: TRBJ1-2; cdr3_aa: CASSSYRGETTNYGYTF; cdr3_nt: TGTGCCAGCAGCTCCTACAGGGGCGAAACAACTAACTATGGCTACACCTTC
v_call: TRBV12-3/TRBV12-4; clone_size: few; d_call: TRBD2; j_call: TRBJ2-7; cdr3_aa: CASSLSVAGEQYF; cdr3_nt: TGTGCCAGCAGTTTATCTGTAGCGGGGGAGCAGTACTTC
v_call: TRBV2; clone_size: -; d_call: TRBD2; j_call: TRBJ2-3; cdr3_aa: CASGRGLTSGRGDTQYF; cdr3_nt: TGTGCCAGCGGAAGGGGCCTTACTAGCGGGAGAGGAGATACGCAGTATTTT
v_call: TRBV11-2; clone_size: -; d_call: TRBD2; j_call: TRBJ2-6; cdr3_aa: CASSLGLAGGPGANVLTF; cdr3_nt: TGTGCCAGCAGCTTAGGACTAGCGGGAGGGCCAGGGGCCAACGTCCTGACTTTC
v_call: TRBV27; clone_size: few; d_call: TRBD2; j_call: TRBJ2-7; cdr3_aa: CASSWAGDYEQYF; cdr3_nt: TGTGCCAGCAGTTGGGCGGGAGACTACGAGCAGTACTTC
v_call: TRBV4-1; clone_size: few; d_call: -; j_call: TRBJ1-5; cdr3_aa: CASSQDVPQGSGRYQPQHF; cdr3_nt: TGCGCCAGCAGCCAAGATGTGCCCCAGGGGTCGGGCAGATATCAGCCCCAGCATTTT
v_call: TRBV5-1; clone_size: few; d_call: TRBD2; j_call: TRBJ2-3; cdr3_aa: CASSFDTSGGAFFAGDTQYF; cdr3_nt: TGCGCCAGCAGCTTCGATACTAGCGGGGGGGCCTTCTTTGCCGGGGATACGCAGTATTTT
v_call: TRBV5-1; clone_size: few; d_call: TRBD2; j_call: TRBJ2-1; cdr3_aa: CASSKSLAGVGHEQFF; cdr3_nt: TGCGCCAGCAGCAAGAGCCTGGCGGGAGTCGGCCATGAGCAGTTCTTC
v_call: TRBV6-5; clone_size: few; d_call: TRBD2; j_call: TRBJ2-1; cdr3_aa: CASSFGTTNNEQFF; cdr3_nt: TGTGCCAGCAGTTTCGGGACTACCAACAATGAGCAGTTCTTC
v_call: TRBV20-1; clone_size: -; d_call: -; j_call: TRBJ1-6; cdr3_aa: CSASLAGDAYNSPLHF; cdr3_nt: TGCAGTGCTAGCTTAGCAGGGGACGCCTATAATTCACCCCTCCACTTT
v_call: TRBV12-3/TRBV12-4; clone_size: few; d_call: -; j_call: TRBJ1-5; cdr3_aa: CASNFGVGNQPQHF; cdr3_nt: TGTGCCAGCAACTTTGGGGTGGGAAATCAGCCCCAGCATTTT
v_call: TRBV20-1; clone_size: many; d_call: -; j_call: TRBJ1-2; cdr3_aa: CSALRGGYTF; cdr3_nt: TGCAGTGCTTTAAGGGGCGGCTACACCTTC
v_call: TRBV11-2; clone_size: few; d_call: -; j_call: TRBJ1-1; cdr3_aa: CASSLDISAFQSAFF; cdr3_nt: TGTGCCAGCAGCTTAGATATCAGCGCCTTTCAGTCAGCTTTCTTT
v_call: TRBV7-2; clone_size: -; d_call: -; j_call: TRBJ1-2; cdr3_aa: CASSDSLLTTRSRKYNYGYTF; cdr3_nt: TGTGCCAGCAGCGATAGTCTACTAACGACCCGATCCCGAAAGTATAACTATGGCTACACCTTC
v_call: TRBV27; clone_size: once; d_call: TRBD2; j_call: TRBJ2-3; cdr3_aa: CASGALAAASTDTQYF; cdr3_nt: TGTGCCAGCGGGGCACTAGCGGCCGCTAGCACAGATACGCAGTATTTT
v_call: TRBV13; clone_size: few; d_call: TRBD2; j_call: TRBJ2-4; cdr3_aa: CASRTASGRGEEYF; cdr3_nt: TGTGCCAGCAGAACGGCTAGCGGGAGGGGGGAAGAGTACTTC
v_call: TRBV7-6; clone_size: few; d_call: TRBD1; j_call: TRBJ1-1; cdr3_aa: CASSLGTGPTEAFF; cdr3_nt: TGTGCCAGCAGCTTAGGGACAGGGCCCACTGAAGCTTTCTTT
v_call: TRBV19; clone_size: -; d_call: -; j_call: TRBJ2-7; cdr3_aa: CASSIVGGADSYEQYF; cdr3_nt: TGTGCCAGTAGTATAGTTGGAGGGGCGGACTCATACGAGCAGTACTTC
v_call: TRBV6-2/TRBV6-3; clone_size: -; d_call: -; j_call: TRBJ2-2; cdr3_aa: CASSHLWASGELFF; cdr3_nt: TGTGCCAGCAGCCATTTGTGGGCTAGCGGGGAGCTGTTTTTT
v_call: TRBV12-3/TRBV12-4; clone_size: few; d_call: -; j_call: TRBJ2-2; cdr3_aa: CASSPRGGKNTGELFF; cdr3_nt: TGTGCCAGCAGTCCCAGGGGAGGGAAGAACACCGGGGAGCTGTTTTTT
v_call: TRBV18; clone_size: few; d_call: TRBD1; j_call: TRBJ2-7; cdr3_aa: CASSQTGQAGVWEQYF; cdr3_nt: TGTGCCAGCTCCCAGACCGGACAGGCCGGGGTATGGGAGCAGTACTTC
v_call: TRBV24-1; clone_size: few; d_call: TRBD1; j_call: TRBJ2-7; cdr3_aa: CATRNGQGPTASSYEQYF; cdr3_nt: TGTGCCACCAGGAACGGACAGGGGCCGACAGCGAGCTCCTACGAGCAGTACTTC
v_call: TRBV5-1; clone_size: many; d_call: TRBD1; j_call: TRBJ1-3; cdr3_aa: CASSLGQGAARSGNTIYF; cdr3_nt: TGCGCCAGCAGCTTGGGACAGGGGGCTGCACGGTCTGGAAACACCATATATTTT
v_call: TRBV19; clone_size: few; d_call: TRBD2; j_call: TRBJ2-1; cdr3_aa: CASSIATSGRISYNEQFF; cdr3_nt: TGTGCCAGTAGTATAGCTACTAGCGGAAGAATCTCCTACAATGAGCAGTTCTTC
v_call: TRBV5-1; clone_size: few; d_call: TRBD1; j_call: TRBJ1-1; cdr3_aa: CASSLFRDREKAFF; cdr3_nt: TGCGCCAGCAGCCTATTCCGGGACAGGGAAAAAGCTTTCTTT
v_call: TRBV3-1; clone_size: few; d_call: TRBD2; j_call: TRBJ2-1; cdr3_aa: CASSRLAGGPIYNEQFF; cdr3_nt: TGTGCCAGCAGCCGACTAGCGGGGGGGCCAATTTACAATGAGCAGTTCTTC
v_call: TRBV7-9; clone_size: -; d_call: TRBD2; j_call: TRBJ2-3; cdr3_aa: CASSSGTSGKDTQYF; cdr3_nt: TGTGCCAGCAGCTCGGGGACTAGCGGGAAAGATACGCAGTATTTT
v_call: TRBV3-1; clone_size: -; d_call: -; j_call: TRBJ2-5; cdr3_aa: CASSPRNIQETQYF; cdr3_nt: TGTGCCAGCAGCCCCCGGAATATCCAAGAGACCCAGTACTTC
v_call: TRBV6-6; clone_size: -; d_call: -; j_call: TRBJ2-6; cdr3_aa: CASSPPPGRQSGANVLTF; cdr3_nt: TGTGCCAGCAGTCCTCCCCCAGGCAGGCAATCCGGGGCCAACGTCCTGACTTTC
v_call: TRBV20-1; clone_size: -; d_call: -; j_call: TRBJ1-1; cdr3_aa: CSGAENTEAFF; cdr3_nt: TGCAGTGGGGCGGAGAACACTGAAGCTTTCTTT
v_call: TRBV30; clone_size: few; d_call: -; j_call: TRBJ2-5; cdr3_aa: CAWSQGGPETQYF; cdr3_nt: TGTGCCTGGAGCCAGGGGGGCCCAGAGACCCAGTACTTC
v_call: TRBV20-1; clone_size: -; d_call: -; j_call: TRBJ2-5; cdr3_aa: CSARDRYRSETQYF; cdr3_nt: TGCAGTGCTAGAGATCGGTACAGGAGCGAGACCCAGTACTTC
v_call: TRBV2; clone_size: -; d_call: TRBD2; j_call: TRBJ2-1; cdr3_aa: CASSSSGSGNEQFF; cdr3_nt: TGTGCCAGCAGTTCTAGCGGGAGTGGGAATGAGCAGTTCTTC
v_call: TRBV6-2/TRBV6-3; clone_size: -; d_call: -; j_call: TRBJ1-2; cdr3_aa: CASSHRDIGYTF; cdr3_nt: TGTGCCAGCAGCCACCGGGACATTGGCTACACCTTC
v_call: TRBV7-3; clone_size: -; d_call: -; j_call: TRBJ1-1; cdr3_aa: CASSLSAGSEAFF; cdr3_nt: TGTGCCAGCAGCTTAAGTGCGGGATCGGAAGCTTTCTTT
v_call: TRBV12-3/TRBV12-4; clone_size: -; d_call: -; j_call: TRBJ2-1; cdr3_aa: CASSDTTRSYNEQFF; cdr3_nt: TGTGCCAGCAGCGATACAACCCGGAGCTACAATGAGCAGTTCTTC
v_call: TRBV5-1; clone_size: few; d_call: TRBD2; j_call: TRBJ2-1; cdr3_aa: CASSYPGLARNNEQFF; cdr3_nt: TGCGCCAGCAGCTATCCGGGACTAGCGAGAAACAATGAGCAGTTCTTC
v_call: TRBV12-5; clone_size: many; d_call: TRBD2; j_call: TRBJ2-1; cdr3_aa: CASGFMYGLAPKRYNEQFF; cdr3_nt: TGTGCTAGTGGTTTTATGTATGGACTAGCGCCTAAGAGATACAATGAGCAGTTCTTC
v_call: TRBV4-1; clone_size: few; d_call: TRBD1; j_call: TRBJ2-7; cdr3_aa: CASSQQGTGAYEQYF; cdr3_nt: TGCGCCAGCAGCCAACAGGGGACAGGGGCCTACGAGCAGTACTTC
v_call: TRBV4-2; clone_size: few; d_call: TRBD2; j_call: TRBJ2-1; cdr3_aa: CASSQDNREGNEQFF; cdr3_nt: TGTGCCAGCAGCCAAGATAACCGGGAGGGGAATGAGCAGTTCTTC
v_call: TRBV5-1; clone_size: few; d_call: TRBD1; j_call: TRBJ2-7; cdr3_aa: CASSWDRVYEQYF; cdr3_nt: TGCGCCAGCAGCTGGGACAGGGTTTACGAGCAGTACTTC
v_call: TRBV24-1; clone_size: -; d_call: -; j_call: TRBJ2-1; cdr3_aa: CATSDPGLKRNEQFF; cdr3_nt: TGTGCCACCAGTGACCCCGGGTTAAAGAGGAATGAGCAGTTCTTC
v_call: TRBV5-1; clone_size: -; d_call: TRBD1; j_call: TRBJ1-4; cdr3_aa: CASSAKTGGTTNEKLFF; cdr3_nt: TGCGCCAGCAGCGCCAAGACAGGGGGAACGACTAATGAAAAACTGTTTTTT
v_call: TRBV7-9; clone_size: -; d_call: -; j_call: TRBJ1-5; cdr3_aa: CASSLEENQPQHF; cdr3_nt: TGTGCCAGCAGCTTAGAGGAGAATCAGCCCCAGCATTTT
v_call: TRBV3-1; clone_size: many; d_call: -; j_call: TRBJ2-5; cdr3_aa: CASSHRTSQETQYF; cdr3_nt: TGTGCCAGCAGCCACAGGACAAGCCAAGAGACCCAGTACTTC
v_call: TRBV5-1; clone_size: few; d_call: -; j_call: TRBJ1-2; cdr3_aa: CASSPANSPRDGYTF; cdr3_nt: TGCGCCAGCAGCCCCGCTAATTCCCCCCGGGATGGCTACACCTTC
v_call: TRBV20-1; clone_size: -; d_call: -; j_call: TRBJ2-3; cdr3_aa: CSAVMGRLAVDTQYF; cdr3_nt: TGCAGTGCAGTCATGGGGAGGCTAGCTGTAGATACGCAGTATTTT
v_call: TRBV20-1; clone_size: -; d_call: -; j_call: TRBJ2-3; cdr3_aa: CSARVRYGGTLTDTQYF; cdr3_nt: TGCAGTGCTAGAGTTCGGTATGGGGGAACCCTCACAGATACGCAGTATTTT
v_call: TRBV9; clone_size: few; d_call: TRBD2; j_call: TRBJ2-5; cdr3_aa: CASSPYSGGTQETQYF; cdr3_nt: TGTGCCAGCAGCCCATATAGCGGGGGGACCCAAGAGACCCAGTACTTC